The 26 T cell receptor beta chains listed next were all sequenced from one sample in a study of CD8+ T cells in alopecia areata. Extracted RNA was reverse transcribed into cDNA, the sequencing template. Method: immunoSEQ multiplex PCR; TCRdb's copy keeps in-frame clones and lacks some. The sample shows roughly 200,000 clones, roughly 65% of them seen only once. The material was CD4+ T cells sorted from blood, obtained at week 0. These TCRs come from a human donor with alopecia areata.

The chain employs TRBV5-4 and TRBJ1-2, with D tentatively TRBD1 (5 bases). The germline CDR1 and CDR2 sequences are SGHNT and YYREEE (reference sequence). CDR3 length: 12 amino acids. V dropped 0 bases and J dropped 8 bases, with 8 bases sitting between them. The CDR3 nucleotides are TGTGCCAGCAGCTTGGCCAGGGAAGGCTACACCTTC. Protein: CASSLAREGYTF.

The chain employs TRBV30 and TRBJ1-2, with TRBD1 matching 7 bases. Germline-derived CDR1 and CDR2 are GTSNPN and SVGIG (reference sequence). There are 11 residues in the CDR3. With V trimmed by 7 bases and J by 7 bases, 6 bases remained unmatched. In DNA form, the CDR3 reads TGTGCCTTACAGGGGCTCGGTGGCTACACCTTC. Translation: CALQGLGGYTF.

The chain recombines TRBV9 with TRBJ1-2; D remains unclear. V lost 0 bases to trimming and J lost 10 bases, with 7 bases between them. There are 11 residues in the CDR3. CDR1 is SGDLS and CDR2 is YYNGEE in the germline V gene. CDR3 nucleotides: TGTGCCAGCAGCGTAGGCGGGAACTACACCTTC. Translating gives CASSVGGNYTF.

The rearrangement uses TRBV30 and TRBJ2-2; 7 bases agree with TRBD1. J lost 7 bases, V lost 3 bases, and 5 bases had no gene match. The germline CDR1 and CDR2 sequences are GTSNPN and SVGIG (reference sequence). This CDR3 is built from 13 residues. The CDR3 protein is CAWSQTGDGELFF. CDR3 coding DNA: TGTGCCTGGAGCCAAACAGGGGACGGGGAGCTGTTTTTT. Full variable domain (outside the CDR3, taken from reference TRBV30 and TRBJ2-2): SQTIHQWPATLVQPVGSPLSLECTVEGTSNPNLYWYRQAAGRGLQLLFYSVGIGQISSEVPQNLSASRPQDRQFILSSKKLLLSDSGFYLCAWSQTGDGELFFGEGSRLTVL.

CDR3 DNA: TGTGCCTGGAATTCTGGGACTAGGGTAAATGAGCAGTTCTTC. Translation gives CAWNSGTRVNEQFF. The rearrangement joins TRBV30 to TRBJ2-1; TRBD2 aligns across 8 bases. J lost 7 bases, V lost 4 bases, and 9 bases had no gene match. Germline V gene lookup returns CDR1 GTSNPN and CDR2 SVGIG (reference sequence). The CDR3 has 14 amino acids.

The V gene is TRBV27, the J gene TRBJ1-2; weak D call: TRBD1 (6 bases). Germline loops: CDR1 MNHEY, CDR2 SMNVEV (reference sequence). CDR3 length equals 13 residues. Trimming removed 6 bases at V and 8 bases at J, with 16 bases between. The CDR3 sequence: CASSGAGARGYTF. The CDR3 DNA is TGTGCCAGCAGCGGGGCGGGGGCGAGGGGCTACACCTTC.

A few counts support this clone. The chain employs TRBV29-1 and TRBJ1-1, with TRBD1 matching over 8 bases. The length of the CDR3 is 13 residues. Looked up from germline, CDR1 is SQVTM and CDR2 is ANQGSEA. J gave up 9 bases and V 3 bases, and 9 bases lay outside the gene matches. CDR3 sequence: CSVEGQGALKAFF. The CDR3 DNA sequence: TGCAGCGTTGAGGGCCAGGGGGCTTTAAAAGCTTTCTTT.

The V call is TRBV5-1, the J call TRBJ2-5; 9 bases line up with TRBD1. Looked up from germline, CDR1 is SGHRS and CDR2 is YFSETQ. The CDR3 covers 16 residues. The ends lost 4 bases at V and 6 bases at J; junction bases unmatched: 13. The CDR3 reads CASSLIVGQGIKTQYF. DNA of the CDR3: TGCGCCAGCAGCCTGATCGTAGGACAGGGGATCAAGACCCAGTACTTC.

The chain employs TRBV7-9 and TRBJ2-3; D call uncertain. V shed 5 bases and J shed 1 base, with 13 bases lying between them. This CDR3 contains 15 residues. CDR1 is SEHNR, CDR2 FQNEAQ, per germline (reference sequence). The CDR3 reads CASSRGPPGTDTQYF. The CDR3 nucleotides are TGTGCCAGCAGCCGAGGCCCTCCCGGCACAGATACGCAGTATTTT.

The chain couples TRBV7-3 to TRBJ2-1, with 8 bases matching TRBD1. The CDR3 length is 16 residues. From germline, CDR1 is SGHTA and CDR2 FQGTGA. Trimming took 9 bases from V and 6 from J; bases not matched to a gene: 16. The CDR3 DNA sequence: TGTGCCAGTTCCTGGGAGACAGGGGCAGGGATCAATGAGCAGTTCTTC. This translates into CASSWETGAGINEQFF.

V gene TRBV7-2 combines with J gene TRBJ2-3; D not certain. Germline values: CDR1 SGHTA, CDR2 FQGNSA. V was cut by 0 bases and J by 0 bases, with 4 bases left in between. The CDR3 runs to 14 residues. The DNA of the CDR3 is TGTGCCAGCAGCTTAGCGGCCAGCACAGATACGCAGTATTTT. Its translation is CASSLAASTDTQYF.

The sample holds a few counts of this clone. This chain uses TRBV7-2 with TRBJ2-7; no firm D call. V lost 8 bases and J lost 2, with 16 bases in between. The CDR3 runs to 14 residues. CDR1 and CDR2 from the germline V gene are SGHTA and FQGNSA. CDR3 sequence: CASGMGRFAYEQYF. CDR3 in DNA: TGTGCCAGCGGAATGGGAAGGTTCGCCTACGAGCAGTACTTC.

The rearrangement joins TRBV5-1 to TRBJ2-5, with TRBD1 as a possible D gene (5 bases). This CDR3 has 15 amino acids. Looked up from germline, CDR1 is SGHRS and CDR2 is YFSETQ. Trimming left V 4 bases short and J 5 bases short, with 18 bases between. The CDR3 coding sequence is TGCGCCAGCAGCACCACCCCAGGGCTGGGGGAGACCCAGTACTTC. Protein sequence: CASSTTPGLGETQYF.

The rearrangement joins TRBV29-1 to TRBJ1-1; possibly TRBD1 for D (5 bases). The germline CDR1 and CDR2 sequences are SQVTM and ANQGSEA. V lost 4 bases and J lost 5, with 17 bases in between. CDR3 length equals 14 residues. CDR3 nucleotide sequence: TGCAGCGTTGGCTCCGGGTCTGGGGGTACTGAAGCTTTCTTT. It translates to CSVGSGSGGTEAFF.

The rearrangement joins TRBV9 to TRBJ2-5; perhaps TRBD2 as D (5 bases). From germline, CDR1 is SGDLS and CDR2 YYNGEE. Trimming removed 0 bases at V and 4 bases at J, with 10 bases between. The CDR3 runs to 14 residues. The CDR3: CASSVGGLGETQYF. CDR3 nucleotide sequence: TGTGCCAGCAGCGTAGGAGGGTTAGGAGAGACCCAGTACTTC.

Note on this clone: The same CDR3 also results from other DNA sequences found in this sample. The chain couples TRBV2 to TRBJ1-6; D gene ambiguous. Trimming took off 3 bases at V and 4 bases at J, with 7 bases between the two ends. CDR1 SNHLY and CDR2 FYNNEI come from the germline V gene. The CDR3 extends over 14 amino acids. This chain's CDR3 is CASSEPGYNSPLHF. The CDR3 coding sequence is TGTGCCAGCAGTGAGCCCGGATATAATTCACCCCTCCACTTT.

The rearrangement uses TRBV10-3 and TRBJ1-2; D call uncertain. The CDR3 is made up of 14 amino acids. Trimming removed 0 bases at V and 4 bases at J, with 9 bases between. CDR1 is ENHRY and CDR2 is SYGVKD in the germline V gene. CDR3 in amino acids: CAISESRILYGYTF. DNA for the CDR3: TGTGCCATCAGTGAGTCTAGGATCCTCTATGGCTACACCTTC.

The J gene is TRBJ1-5, the V gene TRBV29-1; tentative D call: TRBD1 (5 bases). The CDR3 is 13 amino acids. The V and J ends lost 6 bases and 6 bases respectively, with 15 bases between them. From germline, CDR1 is SQVTM and CDR2 ANQGSEA. The CDR3 sequence is CSVAPGLSQPQHF. Written as DNA, the CDR3 is TGCAGCGTAGCCCCAGGGTTGAGTCAGCCCCAGCATTTT.

This sequence joins TRBV30 and TRBJ1-5; D is unresolved. Trimming removed 5 bases from V and 4 bases from J, with 15 bases in between. Germline V CDR1 and CDR2: GTSNPN, SVGIG (reference sequence). The CDR3 covers 14 residues. CDR3 protein: CAWSGQIQNQPQHF. The CDR3 region has the DNA TGTGCCTGGTCTGGGCAAATTCAAAATCAGCCCCAGCATTTT.

The chain recombines TRBV7-9 with TRBJ2-7; 9 bases agree with TRBD1. The V gene's germline CDR1 is SEHNR and CDR2 FQNEAQ (reference sequence). Losses at the gene ends were 3 bases for V and 3 bases for J; bases not matched to a gene: 3. The CDR3 length is 14 residues. The CDR3 spells CASSFGTGIYEQYF. CDR3 nucleotide sequence: TGTGCCAGCAGCTTCGGGACAGGGATCTACGAGCAGTACTTC.

V is TRBV29-1 and J is TRBJ2-3; TRBD2 agrees at 9 bases. Germline V gives CDR1 SQVTM, CDR2 ANQGSEA. Losses at the gene ends were 5 bases for V and 10 bases for J; bases not matched to a gene: 10. The CDR3 totals 13 residues. CDR3 bases: TGCAGCGTTCTAGGAGCGGGGGGTGTTCCGCAGTATTTT. The encoded protein is CSVLGAGGVPQYF.

This clone came up a few times. The rearrangement links TRBV4-3 to TRBJ2-3; D gene uncertain. The CDR3 length is 13 residues. CDR1 and CDR2 (germline): LGHNA, YSLEER. V was shortened by 4 bases and J by 4 bases, with 9 bases between the two germline ends. CDR3 bases: TGCGCCAGCAGCCCGCGGAAAGCAGATACGCAGTATTTT. It is translated as CASSPRKADTQYF.

A few counts support this clone. V usage is TRBV5-1 and J usage is TRBJ1-1; D is undetermined. The CDR3 runs 14 residues. The V end lost 0 bases, the J end lost 0 bases, and 6 bases lay between the germline ends. Germline values: CDR1 SGHRS, CDR2 YFSETQ. The CDR3 DNA reads as TGCGCCAGCAGCTTGGGCACTATGAACACTGAAGCTTTCTTT. Amino acids: CASSLGTMNTEAFF.

V usage is TRBV29-1 and J usage is TRBJ2-5; D is possibly TRBD1 or TRBD2 (7 bases each). Germline V lookup: CDR1 SQVTM, CDR2 ANQGSEA. CDR3 length: 12 residues. V lost 5 bases to trimming and J lost 4 bases, with 11 bases between them. The CDR3 here is CSVTGEGETQYF. The CDR3 coding sequence is TGCAGCGTTACAGGGGAGGGAGAGACCCAGTACTTC.

The chain joins TRBV7-2 to TRBJ2-7, with 9 nucleotides matching TRBD1. Germline V gene sequence: CDR1 SGHTA, CDR2 FQGNSA. With V trimmed by 1 base and J by 6 bases, 4 bases remained unmatched. The CDR3 is made up of 14 amino acids. The CDR3 spells CASSLDTGGGEQYF. The CDR3 nucleotides read TGTGCCAGCAGCTTAGACACAGGGGGCGGCGAGCAGTACTTC.

This clone occurred once. This sequence joins TRBV6-5 and TRBJ1-2; D remains ambiguous. Trimming removed 8 bases at V and 8 bases at J, with 21 bases between. CDR1 is MNHEY, CDR2 SVGAGI, per germline. CDR3 length: 14 amino acids. CDR3 loop: CASGDLAVMWGYTF. Written as DNA, the CDR3 is TGTGCCAGCGGGGATCTGGCCGTAATGTGGGGCTACACCTTC.